Listed below are T cell receptor beta chains from one sample, sequenced in a study of cytomegalovirus exposure and HLA in healthy donors. The data were produced by immunoSEQ multiplex PCR, yet TCRdb's version contains in-frame clones alone and is incomplete. The sample has around 210,000 clones; roughly four fifths are singletons. Sequencing input: PBMCs. All receptors come from a woman aged 40 to 50 in good health and CMV-seronegative. Both conserved end residues are part of each CDR3. Each record gives: CDR3 DNA, CDR3 protein, CDR3 length, clone size, D gene, V gene, J gene. D genes are given only for firm matches. The size of a clone is reported for some rows only, either as once, few or many, or as a class for expanded clones.

CDR3nt: TGTGCCAGCAGTTTCGGAAACAGGGGTAACACTGAAGCTTTCTTT
CDR3aa: CASSFGNRGNTEAFF
len: 15
abundance: few
d_gene: TRBD1
v_gene: TRBV27
j_gene: TRBJ1-1

CDR3nt: TGTGCCAGCAGTCCCGGGGGGCAGTCGCGGGAGACCCAGTACTTC
CDR3aa: CASSPGGQSRETQYF
len: 15
abundance: once
d_gene: .
v_gene: TRBV28
j_gene: TRBJ2-5

CDR3nt: TGTGCCAGCAGGGTACCACAGGGGAACACTGAAGCTTTCTTT
CDR3aa: CASRVPQGNTEAFF
len: 14
abundance: .
d_gene: .
v_gene: TRBV6-6
j_gene: TRBJ1-1

CDR3nt: TGTGCCAGCAGTGAAAGGGGAGCGGGAGGGCGTTCAGATACGCAGTATTTT
CDR3aa: CASSERGAGGRSDTQYF
len: 17
abundance: .
d_gene: TRBD2
v_gene: TRBV6-1
j_gene: TRBJ2-3

CDR3nt: TGCGCCAGCAGCCAAGACCCGGGACAGGGATACGAGCAGTACTTC
CDR3aa: CASSQDPGQGYEQYF
len: 15
abundance: once
d_gene: TRBD1
v_gene: TRBV4-1
j_gene: TRBJ2-7

CDR3nt: TGTGCCAGTGGGACTAGCGGGACCCTCCAGTACTTC
CDR3aa: CASGTSGTLQYF
len: 12
abundance: few
d_gene: TRBD2
v_gene: TRBV7-3
j_gene: TRBJ2-5

CDR3nt: TGTGCTAGTGGTTTTGAGGAGCTCCAGCCCCAGCATTTT
CDR3aa: CASGFEELQPQHF
len: 13
abundance: .
d_gene: .
v_gene: TRBV12-5
j_gene: TRBJ1-5

CDR3nt: TGTGCCAGTAGTCTAATTGCGGAGGCAGACGAGCAGTACTTC
CDR3aa: CASSLIAEADEQYF
len: 14
abundance: .
d_gene: .
v_gene: TRBV19
j_gene: TRBJ2-7

CDR3nt: TGTGCCAGCAGTGACCTCGGGGGGAACTATGGCTACACCTTC
CDR3aa: CASSDLGGNYGYTF
len: 14
abundance: once
d_gene: .
v_gene: TRBV27
j_gene: TRBJ1-2

CDR3nt: TGTGCCAGCAGCCCTGGGACTAGCGCGAATAGAGATACGCAGTATTTT
CDR3aa: CASSPGTSANRDTQYF
len: 16
abundance: .
d_gene: TRBD2
v_gene: TRBV7-9
j_gene: TRBJ2-3

CDR3nt: TGTGCCAGCAGCCAAGCGACAGACAGCTCCTACGAGCAGTACTTC
CDR3aa: CASSQATDSSYEQYF
len: 15
abundance: .
d_gene: .
v_gene: TRBV4-2
j_gene: TRBJ2-7

CDR3nt: TGTGCCAGCACCCTCGACAGGGGGATCCCCGGGGAGCTGTTTTTT
CDR3aa: CASTLDRGIPGELFF
len: 15
abundance: .
d_gene: TRBD1
v_gene: TRBV2
j_gene: TRBJ2-2

CDR3nt: TGTGCCAGCAGCTCTTCGGGAGAATCGAATGAGCAGTTCTTC
CDR3aa: CASSSSGESNEQFF
len: 14
abundance: .
d_gene: .
v_gene: TRBV11-2
j_gene: TRBJ2-1

CDR3nt: TGCAGCGTTGAATTGGGTGGTAGGCTAGCGGCCTACGAGCAGTACTTC
CDR3aa: CSVELGGRLAAYEQYF
len: 16
abundance: .
d_gene: TRBD2
v_gene: TRBV29-1
j_gene: TRBJ2-7

CDR3nt: TGTGCCAGCAGTGTAGGTCAGGGGAATGCTGAAGCTTTCTTT
CDR3aa: CASSVGQGNAEAFF
len: 14
abundance: few
d_gene: .
v_gene: TRBV2
j_gene: TRBJ1-1

CDR3nt: TGTGCCAGCAGCCCTCAACGACACCGGAACACTGAAGCTTTCTTT
CDR3aa: CASSPQRHRNTEAFF
len: 15
abundance: .
d_gene: .
v_gene: TRBV14
j_gene: TRBJ1-1

CDR3nt: TGTGCCAGCAGTATTTCTAAGTTCGGCACAGATACGCAGTATTTT
CDR3aa: CASSISKFGTDTQYF
len: 15
abundance: .
d_gene: .
v_gene: TRBV2
j_gene: TRBJ2-3

CDR3nt: TGTGCCAGCAGCTCCCCCGGGACAGGGGGCGCCTCTGGGGCCAACGTCCTGACTTTC
CDR3aa: CASSSPGTGGASGANVLTF
len: 19
abundance: .
d_gene: TRBD1
v_gene: TRBV7-3
j_gene: TRBJ2-6

CDR3nt: TGTGCCAGCAGCTTGACGGGCGGGGAGCTGTTTTTT
CDR3aa: CASSLTGGELFF
len: 12
abundance: .
d_gene: .
v_gene: TRBV5-5
j_gene: TRBJ2-2

CDR3nt: TGTGCCAGCGGCTACCGGACTACAAGCACAGATACGCAGTATTTT
CDR3aa: CASGYRTTSTDTQYF
len: 15
abundance: .
d_gene: .
v_gene: TRBV28
j_gene: TRBJ2-3

CDR3nt: TGCGCCAGCAGCTTAAACGGTCTTCTCGGCTACACCTTC
CDR3aa: CASSLNGLLGYTF
len: 13
abundance: .
d_gene: .
v_gene: TRBV5-1
j_gene: TRBJ1-2

CDR3nt: TGTGCCAGCAGCTTAGGGACAGGGGTAAGCTACGAGCAGTACTTC
CDR3aa: CASSLGTGVSYEQYF
len: 15
abundance: .
d_gene: TRBD1
v_gene: TRBV7-2
j_gene: TRBJ2-7

CDR3nt: TGCGCCAGCAGCTTGGACGGACTGGACAATCAGCCCCAGCATTTT
CDR3aa: CASSLDGLDNQPQHF
len: 15
abundance: .
d_gene: .
v_gene: TRBV5-1
j_gene: TRBJ1-5

CDR3nt: TGCGCCAGCAGCCAACTTGGACTGTCCTACAATGAGCAGTTCTTC
CDR3aa: CASSQLGLSYNEQFF
len: 15
abundance: once
d_gene: .
v_gene: TRBV4-1
j_gene: TRBJ2-1

CDR3nt: TGCAGCGCTCGATCCGGGACAGCCTATGGCTACACCTTC
CDR3aa: CSARSGTAYGYTF
len: 13
abundance: .
d_gene: TRBD1
v_gene: TRBV29-1
j_gene: TRBJ1-2

CDR3nt: TGTGCCAGCATCCCGACCCCCCAGGCTGGCTATGGCTACACCTTC
CDR3aa: CASIPTPQAGYGYTF
len: 15
abundance: .
d_gene: .
v_gene: TRBV12-1
j_gene: TRBJ1-2

CDR3nt: TGTGCCAGCAGCGTTGTGGGGGGAGCGGCAGATACGCAGTATTTT
CDR3aa: CASSVVGGAADTQYF
len: 15
abundance: once
d_gene: .
v_gene: TRBV9
j_gene: TRBJ2-3

CDR3nt: TGCGCCAGCTCACCGGGACAGATGATATCCGAGCAGTACTTC
CDR3aa: CASSPGQMISEQYF
len: 14
abundance: .
d_gene: TRBD1
v_gene: TRBV10-2
j_gene: TRBJ2-7

CDR3nt: TGCGCCAGCAGTCAACGCAGTGCAACTAATGAAAAACTGTTTTTT
CDR3aa: CASSQRSATNEKLFF
len: 15
abundance: .
d_gene: .
v_gene: TRBV23-1
j_gene: TRBJ1-4